Below, one TCR beta chain is given with its context. This sample was included in a study of CD8 T cells in Susac syndrome. Between the trimmed V and J ends, which lost 0 bases and 2 bases, there was a span of 14 bases. Germline V gene data show CDR1 as SGHKS and CDR2 as YYEKEE (reference sequence). CDR3 size: 16 residues. When the RNA was reverse transcribed, random hexamers were used with an input of roughly 0.45 to 1 ug. Multiplex immunoSEQ PCR targeted 54 Vbeta and 13 Jbeta TCR beta segments. From the immunoSEQ multiplex PCR reads, TCRdb called clonotypes with MiXCR, one entry per CDR3 protein. The profile covers more than 100,000 distinct CDR3 sequences, with around 80% appearing a single time and 0.51% taken by the ten largest.

This clonotype originated in a human donor with multiple sclerosis. V usage is TRBV5-5 and J usage is TRBJ2-5, with D perhaps matching TRBD2 (6 bases). Sequencing was carried out using CD8+ T cells from PBMCs. The CDR3 protein is CASSLGRQEGQETQYF. CDR3 coding DNA: TGTGCCAGCAGCTTGGGGAGGCAGGAGGGACAAGAGACCCAGTACTTC. Supplemented by reference TRBV5-5 and TRBJ2-5, the full variable domain reads DAGVTQSPTHLIKTRGQQVTLRCSPISGHKSVSWYQQVLGQGPQFIFQYYEKEERGRGNFPDRFSARQFPNYSSELNVNALLLGDSALYLCASSLGRQEGQETQYFGPGTRLLVL.